This T cell receptor (beta chain) was sequenced in a study of CD8 T cells in Susac syndrome. Sequencing of TCR beta covered CD8+ and CD4+ T cells obtained from blood. The multiple sclerosis control group comprised treatment-naive patients with stable or active relapsing-remitting disease. TEMRA cells were enriched by FACS, while CD8+ and CD4+ T cells were obtained through a negative isolation that was performed magnetically. Reverse transcription of about 0.45 to 1 ug RNA used random hexamers. Amplification of TCR beta CDR3 spanned 54 Vbeta and 13 Jbeta via immunoSEQ multiplex PCR. MiXCR, applied by TCRdb to the immunoSEQ multiplex PCR reads, yields one record per CDR3 protein. The data contain about 400,000 distinct CDR3 sequences, 75% to 90% of them singletons. The CDR3 is 18 amino acids. In germline, CDR1 is SNHLY, CDR2 FYNNEI. Unmatched junction bases numbered 12, after V lost 4 bases and J lost 2 bases.

The chain is built from TRBV2 and TRBJ2-1; 9 nucleotides align to TRBD2. The clonotype was recovered from a human donor with multiple sclerosis. The sample taken for sequencing was CD8+ T cells from PBMCs. In DNA form, the CDR3 reads TGTGCCAGCAGTGTAGCAGGTGGGCGGGAGGGCACCTACAATGAGCAGTTCTTC. Its translation: CASSVAGGREGTYNEQFF.